The entry below gives a single T cell receptor (beta chain) sequence along with its context. Individuals aged roughly 18 to 95 years were recruited from about two dozen US areas. The data derive from a study of blood T cell repertoires in COVID-19. Study overall: The samples span acute and convalescent COVID-19 from the United States, Italy and Spain.

With 1 base clipped from V and 0 bases from J, the junction kept 2 bases outside the gene matches. The CDR3 spans 15 residues. From germline, CDR1 is MDHEN and CDR2 SYDVKM. Method: immunoSEQ multiplex PCR; TCRdb's copy keeps in-frame clones and lacks some. The sample has hundreds of thousands of clones, roughly 87% seen once; the top ten hold 1%. The receptor was derived from a young woman who had recovered from COVID-19. The sample was PBMCs or T cells enriched from blood (not recorded which). The rearrangement uses TRBV28 and TRBJ2-7, with 8 bases aligning to TRBD1. This chain's CDR3 is CASSLYDRGSYEQYF. In nucleotides, the CDR3 is TGTGCCAGCAGTTTATACGACAGGGGCTCCTACGAGCAGTACTTC.